One and the same sample provided the 27 T cell receptor beta chains below, sequenced in a study of cytomegalovirus exposure and HLA in healthy donors. In the PCR, 60 Vbeta and 13 Jbeta primers were used. Sequencing used immunoSEQ multiplex PCR; TCRdb keeps in-frame clones, though not all of them. The sample contains 55,000 to 75,000 clones, approximately 72% of which appear only once. Sequences were obtained from PBMCs. These receptors were taken from a woman in her twenties or thirties in good health and CMV-seropositive.

This clone was seen only a few times. The rearrangement uses TRBV6-5 and TRBJ1-1, with TRBD1 matching over 8 bases. The CDR3 covers 13 residues. With 6 bases clipped from V and 0 bases from J, the junction kept 0 bases outside the gene matches. Germline CDR1 and CDR2: MNHEY and SVGAGI. The CDR3 spells CASRGQVNTEAFF. The CDR3 nucleotides read TGTGCCAGCAGGGGACAGGTGAACACTGAAGCTTTCTTT.

This clone was detected a few times. The genes are TRBV7-9 and TRBJ2-2, with 7 nucleotides matching TRBD1. The CDR3 length is 18 residues. Losses at the gene ends were 6 bases for V and 6 bases for J; bases not matched to a gene: 19. From germline, CDR1 is SEHNR and CDR2 FQNEAQ (reference sequence). CDR3 nucleotide sequence: TGTGCCAGCAGGAGGGGAATGACGGGACAGCCCGGGGCCGGGGAGCTGTTTTTT. It is translated as CASRRGMTGQPGAGELFF.

The chain recombines TRBV13 with TRBJ1-2; a possible D gene is TRBD1 (5 bases). Trimming removed 5 bases from V and 1 base from J, with 8 bases in between. CDR1 is PRHDT and CDR2 is FYEKMQ in the germline V gene (reference sequence). CDR3 size: 13 residues. The CDR3 coding sequence is TGTGCCAGCAGCGAGGGACTTAACTATGGCTACACCTTC. Amino acids: CASSEGLNYGYTF. The variable domain in full, with the rest retrieved from reference TRBV13 and TRBJ1-2, is AAGVIQSPRHLIKEKRETATLKCYPIPRHDTVYWYQQGPGQDPQFLISFYEKMQSDKGSIPDRFSAQQFSDYHSELNMSSLELGDSALYFCASSEGLNYGYTFGSGTRLTVV.

The CDR3 spells CASTPGQGFSIGGYTF. In DNA, the CDR3 is TGCGCCAGCACACCGGGACAGGGGTTTTCTATCGGTGGCTACACCTTC. The J gene is TRBJ1-2, the V gene TRBV4-1, with 10 positions matching TRBD1. The length of the CDR3 is 16 residues. Germline V CDR1 and CDR2: MGHRA, YSYEKL. Germline trimming cut 7 bases from V and 7 bases from J; bases unmatched to any gene: 15.

This rearrangement joins TRBV28 to TRBJ1-2; D may be TRBD1 (5 bases). V lost 5 bases and J 4 bases, leaving 11 bases between the germline ends. The length of the CDR3 is 13 residues. Per the germline V gene, CDR1 is MDHEN and CDR2 is SYDVKM. The CDR3 region is CASSHIRAYGYTF. The DNA of the CDR3 is TGTGCCAGCAGTCACATCAGGGCCTATGGCTACACCTTC.

The chain combines TRBV7-8 with TRBJ2-7; TRBD1 matches at 8 bases. J gave up 0 bases and V 5 bases, and 12 bases lay outside the gene matches. The germline CDR1 and CDR2 sequences are SGHVS and FQNEAQ. The CDR3 totals 17 residues. The CDR3 spells CASSPEVRDRFSYEQYF. Here the CDR3 DNA reads TGTGCCAGCAGCCCAGAAGTGCGGGACAGGTTCTCCTACGAGCAGTACTTC.

V usage is TRBV4-3 and J usage is TRBJ1-1; D not resolved. V was clipped by 4 bases and J by 5 bases, with 8 bases between them. Germline values: CDR1 LGHNA, CDR2 YSLEER. This CDR3 is 12 amino acids long. The DNA for the CDR3 is TGCGCCAGCAGCCGAGGGCCGACTGAAGCTTTCTTT. It codes for CASSRGPTEAFF.

The chain employs TRBV7-6 and TRBJ2-1; TRBD2 agrees at 11 bases. Germline V gene sequence: CDR1 SGHVS, CDR2 FNYEAQ. This CDR3 region has 15 residues. V gave up 6 bases and J gave up 2 bases; unmatched junction bases: 3. The CDR3 DNA sequence: TGTGCCAGCAGAAAACTAGCGGGGGCCTACAATGAGCAGTTCTTC. Protein sequence: CASRKLAGAYNEQFF.

This rearrangement joins TRBV6-4 to TRBJ2-1; possibly TRBD2 for D (5 bases). Trimming cost V 0 bases and J 7 bases, with 10 bases left between them. This CDR3 has 14 residues. The germline CDR1 and CDR2 sequences are MRHNA and SNTAGT. CDR3 in DNA: TGTGCCAGCAGTGACTCGGCTAGCTCGAATGAGCAGTTCTTC. Translated, it gives CASSDSASSNEQFF.

This clone was detected only a few times. The chain joins TRBV6-5 to TRBJ2-7; 11 nucleotides match TRBD1. The CDR3 is 15 residues long. The V gene end was trimmed by 7 bases and the J gene end by 1 base; junction bases not matched to a gene: 6. Germline lookup yields CDR1 MNHEY and CDR2 SVGAGI. As DNA, the CDR3 is TGTGCCAGCACCCACCGGGACAGGGGGTCCTACGAGCAGTACTTC. Translating it yields CASTHRDRGSYEQYF.

The genes are TRBV2 and TRBJ2-2, with 10 bases lining up with TRBD1. The J segment lost 7 bases and the V segment lost 5 bases, leaving 7 bases of the junction unmatched. CDR1 and CDR2 from the germline V gene are SNHLY and FYNNEI. The CDR3 is 15 amino acids. The CDR3 DNA is TGTGCCAGCAGTTTGGACAGGGGGAGGGGCGGGGAGCTGTTTTTT. Translating it yields CASSLDRGRGGELFF.

The V and J genes are TRBV10-3 and TRBJ2-3; 8 bases line up with TRBD1. CDR1 is ENHRY and CDR2 is SYGVKD in the germline V gene. The CDR3 spans 14 residues. V lost 5 bases and J lost 4; bases outside the gene matches: 5. The CDR3 DNA is TGTGCCATCAGTATTGGACAGGGTGCAGATACGCAGTATTTT. Translated: CAISIGQGADTQYF.

Only one count was recorded for this clone. The rearrangement links TRBV27 to TRBJ2-2; 8 nucleotides line up with TRBD1. Unmatched junction bases numbered 7, after V lost 3 bases and J lost 4 bases. Per germline, CDR1 MNHEY and CDR2 SMNVEV (reference sequence). There are 16 residues in the CDR3. In nucleotides, the CDR3 is TGTGCCAGCAGTTTGAGGGGCAGGGGGCGCACCGGGGAGCTGTTTTTT. Translating gives CASSLRGRGRTGELFF.

This chain uses TRBV25-1 with TRBJ1-5; 7 nucleotides match TRBD1. The CDR3 is 15 residues long. Germline trimming cut 3 bases from V and 6 bases from J; bases unmatched to any gene: 8. CDR1 and CDR2 from the germline V gene are MGHDK and SYGVNS. The CDR3 loop reads CASSDGDSGTQPQHF. CDR3 bases: TGTGCCAGCAGTGACGGGGACAGCGGCACTCAGCCCCAGCATTTT.

The rearrangement uses TRBV18 and TRBJ1-1; 9 bases map to TRBD1. Germline V CDR1 and CDR2: KGHSH, LQKENI. This CDR3 region has 13 residues. V dropped 5 bases and J dropped 4; count of bases not matched to a gene: 2. As DNA, the CDR3 is TGTGCCAGCTCAGAGACAGGGGGCACTGAAGCTTTCTTT. This gives the protein CASSETGGTEAFF. The entire variable domain, with the rest obtained from reference TRBV18 and TRBJ1-1, is as follows: NAGVMQNPRHLVRRRGQEARLRCSPMKGHSHVYWYRQLPEEGLKFMVYLQKENIIDESGMPKERFSAEFPKEGPSILRIQQVVRGDSAAYFCASSETGGTEAFFGQGTRLTVV.

V is TRBV5-1 and J is TRBJ1-1; the D gene is possibly TRBD1 (5 bases). This CDR3 comprises 14 residues. CDR1 and CDR2 (germline): SGHRS, YFSETQ. Trimming took 4 bases from V and 2 from J, leaving 12 bases between them. The DNA for the CDR3 is TGCGCCAGCAGCATGGACATGATTAACACTGAAGCTTTCTTT. Its translation: CASSMDMINTEAFF.

The V gene is TRBV15, the J gene TRBJ1-6; 7 bases are a match to TRBD1. Losses at the gene ends were 8 bases for V and 7 bases for J; bases not matched to a gene: 5. The CDR3 totals 13 residues. Germline V gene data show CDR1 as LNHNV and CDR2 as YYDKDF (reference sequence). The CDR3 spells CATRRQGNSPLHF. The CDR3, as DNA: TGTGCCACCCGACGACAGGGAAATTCACCCCTCCACTTT.

V usage is TRBV15 and J usage is TRBJ2-2; 9 nucleotides match TRBD1. J was trimmed by 6 bases and V by 5 bases; bases with no gene match: 10. Germline-derived CDR1 and CDR2 are LNHNV and YYDKDF (reference sequence). This CDR3 contains 16 residues. The CDR3 here is CATSVRDRETAGELFF. Written as DNA, the CDR3 is TGTGCCACCAGCGTCCGGGACAGGGAGACCGCCGGGGAGCTGTTTTTT.

A few counts support this clone. The chain is built from TRBV6-1 and TRBJ2-7; a possible D gene is TRBD2 (5 bases). Germline values: CDR1 MNHNS, CDR2 SASEGT. CDR3 length: 14 residues. V dropped 3 bases and J dropped 3 bases, with 12 bases sitting between them. The DNA of the CDR3 is TGTGCCAGCAGTGATCTCGGGATTCTCTACGAGCAGTACTTC. Its translation is CASSDLGILYEQYF.

The genes are TRBV5-6 and TRBJ2-1, with 12 bases fitting TRBD2. The ends lost 5 bases at V and 0 bases at J; junction bases unmatched: 9. The CDR3 spans 18 residues. CDR1 SGHDT and CDR2 YYEEEE come from the germline V gene. The CDR3, as DNA: TGTGCCAGCAGGACGGGACTAGCGGGCCTCCGCTCCTACAATGAGCAGTTCTTC. It codes for CASRTGLAGLRSYNEQFF.

This chain connects TRBV29-1 to TRBJ2-4; 10 bases map to TRBD2. Germline V gives CDR1 SQVTM, CDR2 ANQGSEA. CDR3 length: 13 residues. Germline trimming cut 4 bases from V and 8 bases from J; bases unmatched to any gene: 5. The CDR3 loop is CSVGGLAGDIQYF. DNA for the CDR3: TGCAGCGTTGGTGGGCTAGCGGGAGACATTCAGTACTTC.

The V call is TRBV19, the J call TRBJ1-2; 10 nucleotides match TRBD1. CDR3 length equals 13 residues. The junction had 7 bases not matched to a gene; V was cut back by 7 bases and J by 8 bases. Germline V gene lookup returns CDR1 LNHDA and CDR2 SQIVND (reference sequence). CDR3 DNA: TGTGCCAGTAATGACAGGGGGCGGTCGGGCTACACCTTC. It translates to CASNDRGRSGYTF.

This chain uses TRBV27 with TRBJ2-5; possibly TRBD2 for D (5 bases). The CDR3 consists of 13 residues. From germline, CDR1 is MNHEY and CDR2 SMNVEV (reference sequence). Trimming pared 7 bases from V and 5 bases from J, leaving 14 bases between. The CDR3 is CASTPFPGETQYF. CDR3 sequence (DNA): TGTGCCAGCACCCCCTTCCCGGGGGAGACCCAGTACTTC.

The J gene is TRBJ2-7, the V gene TRBV10-3; weak D call: TRBD2 (6 bases). The CDR3 has 16 amino acids. Looked up from germline, CDR1 is ENHRY and CDR2 is SYGVKD. V gave up 3 bases and J gave up 7 bases, with 22 bases separating them. As DNA, the CDR3 is TGTGCCATCAGTGAATCGAGAGGGGCCCCTCGGGGGGAGCAGTACTTC. This translates into CAISESRGAPRGEQYF.

The chain employs TRBV7-3 and TRBJ2-3, with D possibly TRBD1 on 5 matching bases. This CDR3 has 11 amino acids. Germline V lookup: CDR1 SGHTA, CDR2 FQGTGA. The ends were cut back, 6 bases at V and 9 bases at J, with 10 bases in the middle. Here the CDR3 reads CASSQGETQYF. DNA for the CDR3: TGTGCCAGCAGTCAAGGGGAAACGCAGTATTTT.

This CDR3 reads CASSVGVGSARQETQYF. The CDR3 DNA is TGTGCCAGCAGCGTAGGGGTGGGTAGCGCCCGACAAGAGACCCAGTACTTC. The chain employs TRBV9 and TRBJ2-5; a weak D match, TRBD2 (5 bases). This CDR3 spans 17 amino acids. The V end lost 0 bases, the J end lost 2 bases, and 17 bases lay between the germline ends. The germline V gene encodes CDR1 SGDLS and CDR2 YYNGEE.

Here the CDR3 reads CASSRIDSNQPQHF. CDR3 in DNA: TGTGCCAGCAGCAGGATAGATAGCAATCAGCCCCAGCATTTT. This chain uses TRBV28 with TRBJ1-5; no firm D call. The CDR3 contains 14 residues. Germline CDR1 reads MDHEN; CDR2 reads SYDVKM. The V gene lost 6 bases and the J gene lost 0 bases, with 9 bases spanning the gap.